This T cell receptor beta chain was documented in a study of cytomegalovirus exposure and HLA in healthy donors. Looking at the study overall: Within an early data release were about 80 million unique TCRs drawn from HLA-typed donors. Study findings and constraints: Certain indistinguishable V segments, among them TRBV6-2 and TRBV6-3, were excluded. Earlier findings revealed that most TCR beta V segments proved productive either about 90% or about 30% of the time.

Primers: 60 Vbeta forward and 13 Jbeta reverse. The table came from immunoSEQ multiplex PCR; TCRdb's copy has only in-frame clones and leaves some out. The sample shows approximately 190,000 clones, about 79% of them seen only once. Germline CDR1 SGHTS, CDR2 YDEGEE. There are 16 residues in the CDR3. V was pared by 3 bases and J by 5 bases, with 10 bases of the junction left unmatched. A remark on this clone: No antigen is known for it.

Sequencing used PBMCs. The clonotype was recovered from a boy younger than 10 in good health and CMV-seronegative. The rearrangement links TRBV5-8 to TRBJ1-5, with TRBD1 matching 8 bases. CDR3 sequence reads: CASSSPRDRIYQPQHF. The CDR3 bases are TGTGCCAGCAGCTCACCCCGGGACAGGATCTATCAGCCCCAGCATTTT.